Sequencing of this T cell receptor (beta chain) was carried out in a study of T cell changes during pregnancy in multiple sclerosis. This CDR3 region has 15 residues. V shed 4 bases, J shed 4 bases, and the junction held 8 bases outside the gene matches. In germline, CDR1 is MGHRA, CDR2 YSYEKL. The method was immunoSEQ multiplex PCR; TCRdb's version includes in-frame clones alone and lacks a portion of them. Here the sample spans about 81,000 clones, just over 90% being singletons. The sequence was collected from a female donor in good health, enrolled as a control in a pregnancy study. The chain is built from TRBV4-1 and TRBJ2-3; TRBD1 agrees at 7 bases. The sequences come from peripheral blood, collected in the third trimester of pregnancy. In DNA form, the CDR3 reads TGCGCCAGCAGCCCGTCAGGGGGTTGGGCAGATACGCAGTATTTT. It is translated as CASSPSGGWADTQYF.